Presented here are 9 T cell receptor beta chains from one specimen sequenced in a study of cytomegalovirus exposure and HLA in healthy donors. The PCR employed 60 Vbeta primers together with 13 Jbeta primers. Data came from immunoSEQ multiplex PCR; TCRdb stores just in-frame clones and leaves some out. Of over 150,000 clones in the sample, approximately 80% were seen once. Material: PBMCs. The receptors come from a woman in her 30s in good health and CMV-seropositive.

The rearrangement uses TRBV5-5 and TRBJ1-2; possibly TRBD1 for D (6 bases). The CDR3 is made up of 15 amino acids. V dropped 0 bases and J dropped 4 bases, with 13 bases sitting between them. Germline assignment: CDR1 SGHKS and CDR2 YYEKEE (reference sequence). This chain's CDR3 is CASSLASRGGYGYTF. CDR3 coding DNA: TGTGCCAGCAGCTTGGCCTCGAGGGGGGGCTATGGCTACACCTTC.

V is TRBV2 and J is TRBJ1-3; a weak D match, TRBD1 (5 bases). This CDR3 spans 15 amino acids. The V end lost 3 bases, the J end lost 0 bases, and 9 bases lay between the germline ends. Germline CDR1 is SNHLY and CDR2 is FYNNEI. Here the CDR3 DNA reads TGTGCCAGCAGTGAGACAGCGAACTCTGGAAACACCATATATTTT. The encoded protein is CASSETANSGNTIYF.

This chain connects TRBV14 to TRBJ2-2; D is unclear. V shed 6 bases and J shed 2 bases, with 7 bases lying between them. CDR3 length: 13 amino acids. CDR1 and CDR2 from the germline V gene are SGHDN and FVKESK. The CDR3 loop reads CASRPGNTGELFF. The CDR3 bases are TGTGCCAGCAGGCCGGGTAACACCGGGGAGCTGTTTTTT.

The chain combines TRBV10-3 with TRBJ2-1, with TRBD2 matching 13 bases. The CDR3 runs 17 residues. CDR1 is ENHRY and CDR2 is SYGVKD in the germline V gene. The V segment lost 4 bases and the J segment 5 bases; nucleotides outside the gene matches: 8. CDR3 DNA sequence: TGTGCCATCAGTGGGATGATTACTAGCGGGGGGGACAATGAGCAGTTCTTC. Translation gives CAISGMITSGGDNEQFF.

The chain links TRBV5-4 to TRBJ2-3; 10 bases map to TRBD2. The CDR3 runs to 16 residues. Germline assignment: CDR1 SGHNT and CDR2 YYREEE (reference sequence). V lost 4 bases, J lost 4 bases, and 9 bases stayed unmatched. The CDR3 DNA reads TGTGCCAGCAGCGCTGGGGTACTAGCGGGGCCAGATACGCAGTATTTT. Amino acids: CASSAGVLAGPDTQYF.

This sequence joins TRBV5-1 and TRBJ1-5; 7 positions agree with TRBD1. The CDR3 runs 14 residues. The germline CDR1 and CDR2 sequences are SGHRS and YFSETQ. With V trimmed by 1 base and J by 5 bases, 3 bases remained unmatched. The DNA of the CDR3 is TGCGCCAGCAGCTTGTCTGACAGGGATCAGCCCCAGCATTTT. Its translation: CASSLSDRDQPQHF. The variable domain in full, completed from reference TRBV5-1 and TRBJ1-5, reads KAGVTQTPRYLIKTRGQQVTLSCSPISGHRSVSWYQQTPGQGLQFLFEYFSETQRNKGNFPGRFSGRQFSNSRSEMNVSTLELGDSALYLCASSLSDRDQPQHFGDGTRLSIL.

V gene TRBV6-1 combines with J gene TRBJ1-2; tentatively, D is TRBD1 (5 bases). CDR1 MNHNS and CDR2 SASEGT come from the germline V gene. CDR3 length: 14 residues. V was pared by 7 bases and J by 2 bases, with 14 bases between. Here the CDR3 reads CASKQTDRNYGYTF. CDR3 in DNA: TGTGCCAGCAAACAGACAGACCGCAACTATGGCTACACCTTC.

The rearrangement uses TRBV4-2 and TRBJ2-4, with 14 bases aligning to TRBD2. Germline CDR1 is LGHNA and CDR2 is YNFKEQ. J lost 1 base, V lost 1 base, and 0 bases had no gene match. This CDR3 has 17 residues. The CDR3 here is CASSQGLAGGAKNIQYF. DNA of the CDR3: TGTGCCAGCAGCCAAGGACTAGCGGGGGGGGCCAAAAACATTCAGTACTTC.

The chain is built from TRBV5-6 and TRBJ2-5, with TRBD1 identical over 7 bases. J lost 2 bases, V lost 3 bases, and 1 base had no gene match. Germline loops: CDR1 SGHDT, CDR2 YYEEEE. This CDR3 is built from 13 residues. CDR3: CASSSTGQETQYF. The CDR3 DNA reads TGTGCCAGCAGCTCGACAGGGCAAGAGACCCAGTACTTC.